The clone carrying this T cell receptor beta chain was seen only a few times. The antigen remains unidentified. Germline V CDR1 and CDR2: MDHEN, SYDVKM. The CDR3 length is 13 residues. V was pared by 4 bases and J by 4 bases, with 11 bases between. The data originate from a study of beta chain features in type 1 diabetes. General observations from the study: Any HLA effect on TCRB rearrangement was left unresolved by small sub-analyses. All four CD4+ subsets from Type 1 diabetes patients carried moderately but significantly shorter TCRB CDR3s.

Isolated RNA was reverse transcribed in full, so expressed TCRB transcripts were sequenced. Produced via immunoSEQ multiplex PCR; TCRdb's table is partial and in-frame only. The table records under 300,000 clones, 20% of them present only once. Sequencing was carried out using naive CD4+ T cells from blood. The V call is TRBV28, the J call TRBJ2-7, with unresolved D. The clonotype originates from a woman aged 40 to 50 with type 1 diabetes. The CDR3 sequence: CASSSVLSYEQYF. The CDR3 bases are TGTGCCAGCAGTTCAGTCCTGTCTTACGAGCAGTACTTC.